The rows below give T cell receptor beta chains drawn from one sample of a study of lymphopenia after photon versus proton radiotherapy. Profiled with immunoSEQ multiplex PCR; TCRdb holds only in-frame clones, not every one. The sample shows 30,000 to 40,000 clones, about 93% of them seen only once. The sequences come from peripheral blood, collected from a patient treated with photon-based radiotherapy. Receptors were obtained from a man aged 55 to 70 with cholangiocarcinoma. The conserved cysteine and the conserved F or W are not part of the CDR3 here.

TRBJ1-1	TRBV13	ASSLGGGAMTEAF
TRBJ1-1	TRBV15	ATSSEPGTATEAF
TRBJ2-3	TRBV28	ASIHDRTGSTDTQY
TRBJ1-4	TRBV7-2	ASSLGARGYEKLF
TRBJ2-2	TRBV6-5	ATNRGKPGELF
TRBJ1-3	TRBV9	ASSVGAPFSNTIY
TRBJ2-3	TRBV6-6	ASSTGQSFTDTQY
TRBJ1-1	TRBV19	ASSEPQGRNTEAF
TRBJ1-3	TRBV15	ATSRGGTGNTIY
TRBJ2-4	TRBV9	ASSVHRDSGKNIQY
TRBJ1-2	TRBV10-1	ASSDGSLYGYT
TRBJ2-1	TRBV10-3	AISFLASSSYNEQF
TRBJ1-5	TRBV15	ATSKDRGENDQPQH